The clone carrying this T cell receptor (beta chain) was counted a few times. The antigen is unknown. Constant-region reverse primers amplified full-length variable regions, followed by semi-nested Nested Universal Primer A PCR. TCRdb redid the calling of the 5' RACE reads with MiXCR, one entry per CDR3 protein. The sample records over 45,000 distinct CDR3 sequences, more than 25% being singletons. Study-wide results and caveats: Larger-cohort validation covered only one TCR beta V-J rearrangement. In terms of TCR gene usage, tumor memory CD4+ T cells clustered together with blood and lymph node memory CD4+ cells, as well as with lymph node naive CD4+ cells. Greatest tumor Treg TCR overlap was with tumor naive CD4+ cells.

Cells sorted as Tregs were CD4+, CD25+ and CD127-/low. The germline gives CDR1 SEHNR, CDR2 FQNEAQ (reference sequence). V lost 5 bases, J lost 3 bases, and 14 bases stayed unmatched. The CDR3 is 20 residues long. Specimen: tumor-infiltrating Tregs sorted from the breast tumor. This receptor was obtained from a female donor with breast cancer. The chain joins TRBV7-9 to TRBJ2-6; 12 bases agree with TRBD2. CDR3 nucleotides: TGTGCCAGCAGCCCTCACCCGCGGCTAGCGGGGGGGCATGGGGCCAACGTCCTGACTTTC. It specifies CASSPHPRLAGGHGANVLTF.